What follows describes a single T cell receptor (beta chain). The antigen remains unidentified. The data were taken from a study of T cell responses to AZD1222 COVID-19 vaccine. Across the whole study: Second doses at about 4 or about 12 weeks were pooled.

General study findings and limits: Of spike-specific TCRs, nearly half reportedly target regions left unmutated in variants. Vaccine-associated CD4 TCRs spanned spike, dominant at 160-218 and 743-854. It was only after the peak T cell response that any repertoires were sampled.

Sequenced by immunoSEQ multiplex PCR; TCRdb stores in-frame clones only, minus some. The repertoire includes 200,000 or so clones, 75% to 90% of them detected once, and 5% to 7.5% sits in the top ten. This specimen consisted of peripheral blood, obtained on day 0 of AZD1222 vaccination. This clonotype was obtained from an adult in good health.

The CDR3 coding sequence is TGCGCCAGCAGACGAACACAGGGACTAGCGGGGAAGGGGGTCACAGATACGCAGTATTTT. Protein product: CASRRTQGLAGKGVTDTQYF. This rearrangement joins TRBV5-1 to TRBJ2-3; 13 bases fit TRBD2. After removal of 5 bases from V and 2 bases from J, the junction contained 17 bases not matched to a gene. This CDR3 has 20 residues. CDR1 and CDR2 (germline): SGHRS, YFSETQ.